This T cell receptor beta chain comes out of a study of blood T cell repertoires in COVID-19. The CDR3 consists of 16 residues. Germline loops: CDR1 MRHNA, CDR2 SNTAGT. V lost 3 bases to trimming and J lost 3 bases, with 18 bases between them. Measured with immunoSEQ multiplex PCR; TCRdb has only the in-frame clones, and not every one. This sample has more than 65,000 clones, with approximately 85% found just once. The rearrangement uses TRBV6-4 and TRBJ2-7, with a weak D call TRBD2 (6 bases). The receptor was derived from a man older than 75 with acute or convalescent COVID-19. Sequences were obtained from peripheral blood. CDR3 sequence reads: CASSEWSGTPYYEQYF. CDR3 bases: TGTGCCAGCAGTGAGTGGTCGGGGACTCCTTACTACGAGCAGTACTTC.